One sample yielded the 2 T cell receptor beta chains listed below, sequenced in a study of T-cell memory formation after mild COVID-19. MiXCR, run by TCRdb on the 5' RACE reads, gives a single entry per CDR3 protein. The sample includes about 320,000 distinct CDR3 sequences, approximately 15% of them seen just once. Sequencing was carried out using PBMCs or a T cell subset sorted from them (not recorded which). These receptors all stem from a man aged 18 to 35 who had mild COVID-19 (a few samples of this study predate the infection). Cell type and time point are not known.

This chain links TRBV5-1 with TRBJ2-1, with 7 positions matching TRBD1. Trimming took 4 bases from V and 4 from J; bases not matched to a gene: 11. Germline V gene data show CDR1 as SGHRS and CDR2 as YFSETQ. The CDR3 runs 16 residues. CDR3 residues: CASSPIGQAGYNEQFF. The DNA for the CDR3 is TGCGCCAGCAGCCCAATCGGACAGGCAGGATACAATGAGCAGTTCTTC.

This clonotype was counted at least ten times. The chain joins TRBV5-1 to TRBJ2-3; TRBD2 matches at 9 bases. Germline V CDR1 and CDR2: SGHRS, YFSETQ. This CDR3 is 14 amino acids long. J lost 5 bases, V lost 4 bases, and 5 bases had no gene match. The CDR3 nucleotides are TGCGCCAGCAGCCGCAGCGGGGGGCAAGATACGCAGTATTTT. Translation gives CASSRSGGQDTQYF. Complete variable domain (other parts from reference TRBV5-1 and TRBJ2-3): KAGVTQTPRYLIKTRGQQVTLSCSPISGHRSVSWYQQTPGQGLQFLFEYFSETQRNKGNFPGRFSGRQFSNSRSEMNVSTLELGDSALYLCASSRSGGQDTQYFGPGTRLTVL.